This TCR beta chain was captured in a study of siplizumab effects on memory and regulatory T cells. Overall study results and limits: A mean of roughly 68% of mappable alloreactive CD4+ clones were Treg-derived with siplizumab, compared with more than 25% in controls.

With 3 bases removed from V and 10 bases from J, the gap between germline ends came to 14 bases. The germline V gene encodes CDR1 LNHDA and CDR2 SQIVND (reference sequence). This CDR3 has 13 residues. Concerning this clone: The antigen remains unidentified.

Assay: immunoSEQ multiplex PCR; the TCRdb copy retains only in-frame clones and omits some. The repertoire holds around 99,000 clones, with approximately 90% as singletons. The V gene is TRBV19, the J gene TRBJ2-3; D gene unclear. The clonotype comes from a human donor in good health. The sample was Tregs sorted from blood. The CDR3 bases are TGTGCCAGTAGTATTCCGAAAGCAAAGGCGCAGTATTTT. Translating gives CASSIPKAKAQYF.